These 22 T cell receptor beta chains share one sample of origin, sequenced in a study of memory CD4+ T cells and cytomegalovirus serostatus (dated by TCRdb to the late 2010s). A FACSAria II was used to sort memory CD4+ T cells, defined as single viable CD3+CD4+CD8-CD45RO+ cells. The library was made by the immunoSEQ multiplex PCR assay. Not all clones reach the TCRdb copy of this immuneACCESS table, which keeps in-frame sequences only. Checked studies attribute under half of the gap to unresolved V genes and leave the rest unexplained. This sample lists 35,000 to 55,000 clones; 76% were detected once. The ten largest clones capture more than 1.5% of the sample. Sequenced material: memory CD4+ T cells from blood. Receptor source: an adult in good health and CMV-seronegative.

The genes are TRBV11-2 and TRBJ2-7; no reliable D call. CDR3 length equals 14 residues. Germline loops: CDR1 SGHAT, CDR2 FQNNGV. With 7 bases removed from V and 1 base from J, the gap between germline ends came to 14 bases. In DNA, the CDR3 is TGTGCCAGCACCCTCGAGGCAGCATCCTACGAGCAGTACTTC. This translates into CASTLEAASYEQYF.

The rearrangement links TRBV15 to TRBJ2-2, with TRBD1 identical over 9 bases. V was pared by 1 base and J by 7 bases, with 4 bases of the junction left unmatched. The CDR3 length is 15 residues. CDR1 and CDR2 (germline): LNHNV, YYDKDF (reference sequence). CDR3 region: CATSRGGTGIGELFF. DNA for the CDR3: TGTGCCACCAGCAGAGGGGGGACAGGGATCGGGGAGCTGTTTTTT.

The chain recombines TRBV5-5 with TRBJ1-2, with D unresolved. Trimming shortened V by 3 bases and J by 2 bases, and 8 bases separated the two germline ends. This CDR3 has 13 amino acids. Germline-derived CDR1 and CDR2 are SGHKS and YYEKEE (reference sequence). The CDR3 DNA sequence: TGTGCCAGCAGCTCGAACGCAAACTATGGCTACACCTTC. Translating it yields CASSSNANYGYTF.

The chain joins TRBV28 to TRBJ1-5; 9 nucleotides line up with TRBD1. Germline CDR1 is MDHEN and CDR2 is SYDVKM. The J segment lost 5 bases and the V segment lost 2 bases, leaving 1 base of the junction unmatched. This CDR3 is built from 14 residues. Here the CDR3 DNA reads TGTGCCAGCAGTTTAGGGACAGGGTATCAGCCCCAGCATTTT. This gives the protein CASSLGTGYQPQHF.

CDR3 amino acids: CASSRTGLADYEQYF. The CDR3 region has the DNA TGTGCCAGCAGCAGGACGGGACTAGCGGACTACGAGCAGTACTTC. V and J are TRBV7-6 and TRBJ2-7; TRBD2 matches at 11 bases. There are 15 residues in the CDR3. V shed 5 bases and J 3 bases; nucleotides not matched to a gene: 6. The germline V gene encodes CDR1 SGHVS and CDR2 FNYEAQ.

Only one count was recorded for this clone. The rearrangement links TRBV19 to TRBJ2-5; D remains unclear. Deletions cut 4 bases from V and 5 bases from J, with 5 bases between. The CDR3 runs to 11 residues. Germline V lookup: CDR1 LNHDA, CDR2 SQIVND (reference sequence). The CDR3 DNA reads as TGTGCCAGTAGTAGCGCCGAGACCCAGTACTTC. Protein sequence: CASSSAETQYF.

The chain links TRBV18 to TRBJ1-1, with TRBD1 identical over 8 bases. Germline CDR1 is KGHSH and CDR2 is LQKENI. This CDR3 is 14 amino acids long. The ends lost 4 bases at V and 3 bases at J; junction bases unmatched: 4. CDR3 nucleotides: TGTGCCAGCTCACGAAAACAGGGGGACACTGAAGCTTTCTTT. This translates into CASSRKQGDTEAFF.

This chain joins TRBV9 and TRBJ1-2, with D tentatively TRBD1 (6 bases). The ends were cut back, 3 bases at V and 8 bases at J, with 11 bases in the middle. The CDR3 runs 12 residues. Germline CDR1 SGDLS, CDR2 YYNGEE. The CDR3 sequence is CASSGTGSGYTF. The CDR3 bases are TGTGCCAGCAGCGGAACAGGGAGCGGCTACACCTTC.

In its sample, this clone was seen once. V usage is TRBV10-3 and J usage is TRBJ1-5; 8 positions agree with TRBD1. There are 15 residues in the CDR3. Losses at the gene ends were 0 bases for V and 6 bases for J; bases not matched to a gene: 4. In germline, CDR1 is ENHRY, CDR2 SYGVKD. This chain's CDR3 is CAISESTGDTQPQHF. Written as DNA, the CDR3 is TGTGCCATCAGTGAGTCGACAGGGGACACTCAGCCCCAGCATTTT.

The chain carries TRBV7-3 and TRBJ1-5, with D possibly TRBD1 on 6 matching bases. This CDR3 is built from 18 residues. The ends were cut back, 5 bases at V and 6 bases at J, with 26 bases in the middle. Germline values: CDR1 SGHTA, CDR2 FQGTGA. CDR3 region: CASSLPGGRNENGQPQHF. Written as DNA, the CDR3 is TGTGCCAGCAGCCTCCCGGGGGGGCGAAATGAGAACGGTCAGCCCCAGCATTTT.

A remark on this clone: Other nucleotide sequences in the sample specify the same CDR3. The chain uses TRBV2 and TRBJ1-5; D is unclear. CDR3 length equals 13 residues. Germline assignment: CDR1 SNHLY and CDR2 FYNNEI. V was trimmed by 4 bases and J by 1 base, leaving 5 bases between them. CDR3 DNA: TGTGCCAGCAGTGTAGACAGCAATCAGCCCCAGCATTTT. Translation gives CASSVDSNQPQHF.

The CDR3 protein is CASSSWGGANYGYTF. DNA for the CDR3: TGTGCCAGTAGTTCCTGGGGGGGAGCTAACTATGGCTACACCTTC. V is TRBV19 and J is TRBJ1-2, with a possible D match to TRBD1 (5 bases). This CDR3 has 15 amino acids. The germline gives CDR1 LNHDA, CDR2 SQIVND (reference sequence). The V end was cut by 5 bases, the J end by 0 bases, with 13 bases between.

In this sample, this clone turned up a few times. The chain employs TRBV10-3 and TRBJ1-2; D uncertain. The CDR3 consists of 14 residues. The V end lost 0 bases, the J end lost 4 bases, and 9 bases lay between the germline ends. Germline-derived CDR1 and CDR2 are ENHRY and SYGVKD. CDR3 sequence: CAISESSDLYGYTF. The CDR3 DNA reads as TGTGCCATCAGTGAGTCATCAGATCTCTATGGCTACACCTTC.

The chain uses TRBV6-6 and TRBJ1-5; 7 nucleotides align to TRBD1. The V segment lost 2 bases and the J segment 0 bases; nucleotides outside the gene matches: 4. This CDR3 is 16 amino acids long. Germline CDR1 is MNHNY and CDR2 is SVGAGI (reference sequence). The CDR3 here is CASSYRTGDSNQPQHF. In DNA form, the CDR3 reads TGTGCCAGCAGTTACCGTACAGGGGATAGCAATCAGCCCCAGCATTTT.

There are a few counts of this clone. This sequence joins TRBV12-5 and TRBJ2-1; possible D gene TRBD1, 6 bases. Germline V gene sequence: CDR1 LGHNT, CDR2 FRNRAP. The CDR3 is 18 residues long. Trimming took off 4 bases at V and 3 bases at J, with 22 bases between the two ends. The CDR3 nucleotides read TGTGCTAGTGGTTCGACCCTTGTCCCCTTGACAGGCTACAATGAGCAGTTCTTC. It is translated as CASGSTLVPLTGYNEQFF. The full variable domain, its missing parts supplied by reference TRBV12-5 and TRBJ2-1, is DARVTQTPRHKVTEMGQEVTMRCQPILGHNTVFWYRQTMMQGLELLAYFRNRAPLDDSGMPKDRFSAEMPDATLATLKIQPSEPRDSAVYFCASGSTLVPLTGYNEQFFGPGTRLTVL.

The chain employs TRBV27 and TRBJ2-5; no clear D gene. The germline V and J ends were trimmed by 6 bases and 1 base, with 9 bases remaining between them. CDR1 is MNHEY and CDR2 is SMNVEV in the germline V gene (reference sequence). The CDR3 runs 13 residues. Here the CDR3 DNA reads TGTGCCAGCAGGGGCCAAGCCCAAGAGACCCAGTACTTC. Amino acids: CASRGQAQETQYF.

The genes are TRBV28 and TRBJ2-3; 9 bases are shared with TRBD1. This CDR3 has 17 amino acids. J gave up 4 bases and V 4 bases, and 12 bases lay outside the gene matches. Germline V gene lookup returns CDR1 MDHEN and CDR2 SYDVKM. The CDR3 DNA reads TGTGCCAGCAGTTCCAAACACAGGGGGCAGTCACCAGATACGCAGTATTTT. Translating it yields CASSSKHRGQSPDTQYF. Full variable domain (remainder filled in from reference TRBV28 and TRBJ2-3): DVKVTQSSRYLVKRTGEKVFLECVQDMDHENMFWYRQDPGLGLRLIYFSYDVKMKEKGDIPEGYSVSREKKERFSLILESASTNQTSMYLCASSSKHRGQSPDTQYFGPGTRLTVL.

The rearrangement joins TRBV6-5 to TRBJ2-7; possible D gene TRBD1, 5 bases. Germline lookup yields CDR1 MNHEY and CDR2 SVGAGI. CDR3 length: 12 residues. Trimming left V 6 bases short and J 11 bases short, with 17 bases between. The CDR3 nucleotides read TGTGCCAGCAGGCAGGGAACAGCTGTTGAGTACTTC. This gives the protein CASRQGTAVEYF.

The chain employs TRBV5-6 and TRBJ1-1; 7 bases map to TRBD1. Germline CDR1 is SGHDT and CDR2 is YYEEEE. The CDR3 totals 17 residues. The trim removed 4 bases at V and 1 base at J, leaving 13 bases unmatched. In DNA, the CDR3 is TGTGCCAGCAGCCAGGGACAGACAGTCATCCCGAACACTGAAGCTTTCTTT. Translated: CASSQGQTVIPNTEAFF.

The V and J genes are TRBV5-6 and TRBJ1-5; D unclear. CDR3 length: 15 amino acids. CDR1 is SGHDT, CDR2 YYEEEE, per germline. Trimming removed 1 base at V and 0 bases at J, with 8 bases between. The CDR3 here is CASSLMGYSNQPQHF. For the CDR3, the DNA is TGTGCCAGCAGCTTGATGGGTTATAGCAATCAGCCCCAGCATTTT. Full variable domain (outside the CDR3, taken from reference TRBV5-6 and TRBJ1-5): DAGVTQSPTHLIKTRGQQVTLRCSPKSGHDTVSWYQQALGQGPQFIFQYYEEEERQRGNFPDRFSGHQFPNYSSELNVNALLLGDSALYLCASSLMGYSNQPQHFGDGTRLSIL.

The chain carries TRBV5-4 and TRBJ1-2; no firm D call. Germline V gene lookup returns CDR1 SGHNT and CDR2 YYREEE (reference sequence). The V gene lost 4 bases and the J gene lost 6 bases, with 10 bases spanning the gap. The CDR3 consists of 12 residues. CDR3 region: CASSQSEDGYTF. The CDR3 DNA is TGTGCCAGCAGCCAAAGTGAGGATGGCTACACCTTC.

The chain links TRBV7-2 to TRBJ1-4; D is undetermined. This CDR3 is 15 amino acids long. V lost 2 bases, J lost 3 bases, and 10 bases lay in between. Germline V gene data show CDR1 as SGHTA and CDR2 as FQGNSA. CDR3 DNA: TGTGCCAGCAGCTTATACGGTCTGTCTAATGAAAAACTGTTTTTT. It is translated as CASSLYGLSNEKLFF.